These T cell receptor beta chains were read from a single sample in a study of OX40 agonist ivuxolimab in advanced cancers. Generated by immunoSEQ multiplex PCR, the TCRdb table keeps only in-frame clones and is missing some. The table shows about 59,000 clones, with around 85% occurring only once. The input for sequencing was CD4+ or CD8+ T cells sorted from blood, taken in a trial of the OX40 agonist ivuxolimab. The source of these receptors is an adult with an advanced solid tumor such as melanoma, head and neck, liver or kidney cancer. Each CDR3 is given with its conserved first and last residue. The D gene is left open where the match is weak. The size entry is marked missing in some rows and otherwise reads once, few, many or a size class.

CASLTGGRRTDTQYF,TGTGCCAGCCTCACGGGGGGGAGGAGGACAGATACGCAGTATTTT,-,TRBJ2-3,15,TRBD2,TRBV6-1
CASSLESRFSYEQYF,TGTGCCAGCAGCTTAGAAAGCAGGTTCTCCTACGAGCAGTACTTC,-,TRBJ2-7,15,-,TRBV7-3
CASSYSGNTIYF,TGTGCCAGCAGTTATTCTGGAAACACCATATATTTT,-,TRBJ1-3,12,-,TRBV6-5
CASSPPQRGGTDTQYF,TGTGCCAGCTCACCACCGCAGCGGGGGGGCACAGATACGCAGTATTTT,-,TRBJ2-3,16,TRBD2,TRBV18
CASSAGYEQYF,TGTGCCAGCAGCGCCGGGTACGAGCAGTACTTC,-,TRBJ2-7,11,-,TRBV9
CASRSSGNTIYF,TGTGCAAGTCGCTCGTCTGGAAACACCATATATTTT,-,TRBJ1-3,12,-,TRBV12-2
CASSMGQGALSYGYTF,TGTGCCAGCAGCATGGGACAGGGGGCGCTGAGCTATGGCTACACCTTC,-,TRBJ1-2,16,TRBD1,TRBV7-8
CASRTGGAGNTIYF,TGTGCCAGCAGGACAGGGGGCGCGGGAAACACCATATATTTT,-,TRBJ1-3,14,TRBD1,TRBV2
CASRGRDRLYEQYF,TGTGCCAGTAGAGGCAGGGACAGGCTCTACGAGCAGTACTTC,once,TRBJ2-7,14,TRBD1,TRBV19
CAWQNGAEQFF,TGTGCCTGGCAAAACGGGGCTGAGCAGTTCTTC,-,TRBJ2-1,11,-,TRBV30
CASSPGQGPDTQYF,TGTGCCAGCAGCCCAGGACAGGGTCCAGATACGCAGTATTTT,-,TRBJ2-3,14,TRBD1,TRBV7-2